Following are 27 T cell receptor beta chains from one sample sequenced in a study of CD8 T cells in Susac syndrome. The authors reverse transcribed about 0.5 to 1 ug RNA with random hexamers. TCRdb re-derived calls from the immunoSEQ multiplex PCR reads in MiXCR, one entry per CDR3 protein. Among approximately 200,000 distinct CDR3 sequences listed, 95% were seen once. Input material: CD4+ T cells from PBMCs. Receptors were obtained from a human donor with multiple sclerosis.

The chain has TRBV12-3 or TRBV12-4 and TRBJ2-1; no firm D call. This CDR3 contains 11 residues. The ends were cut back, 4 bases at V and 12 bases at J, with 10 bases in the middle. This CDR3 reads CASSSKGSQFF. CDR3 DNA: TGTGCCAGCAGTTCTAAAGGGTCGCAGTTCTTC.

The chain combines TRBV10-2 with TRBJ2-2, with 10 bases matching TRBD2. The CDR3 is 14 residues long. Germline CDR1 reads WSHSY; CDR2 reads SAAADI. After removal of 6 bases from V and 2 bases from J, the junction contained 0 bases not matched to a gene. CDR3: CASRLAGNTGELFF. CDR3 nucleotide sequence: TGCGCCAGCAGACTAGCGGGAAACACCGGGGAGCTGTTTTTT.

The rearrangement joins TRBV12-3 or TRBV12-4 to TRBJ1-2; D uncertain. Trimming removed 5 bases from V and 7 bases from J, with 14 bases in between. This CDR3 has 13 amino acids. CDR3 sequence (DNA): TGTGCCAGCAGTCGGCCCCAGGACTCTGGCTACACCTTC. Protein sequence: CASSRPQDSGYTF.

The chain links TRBV29-1 to TRBJ1-1, with D uncertain. Looked up from germline, CDR1 is SQVTM and CDR2 is ANQGSEA. CDR3 length: 16 residues. V lost 4 bases, J lost 1 base, and 19 bases lay in between. The CDR3 is CSVAEKWGGENTEAFF. For the CDR3, the DNA is TGCAGCGTTGCCGAGAAATGGGGTGGAGAGAACACTGAAGCTTTCTTT.

The gene calls are TRBV7-2 and TRBJ2-1, with D unclear. The CDR3 contains 13 residues. Trimming left V 5 bases short and J 7 bases short, with 12 bases between. Germline-derived CDR1 and CDR2 are SGHTA and FQGNSA. The CDR3 here is CASSLQRYNEQFF. The CDR3 nucleotides are TGTGCCAGCAGCCTACAGCGCTATAATGAGCAGTTCTTC.

V is TRBV12-3 or TRBV12-4 and J is TRBJ1-2; unclear D gene. The CDR3 extends over 12 amino acids. V was shortened by 5 bases and J by 8 bases, with 12 bases between the two germline ends. The CDR3 sequence is CASSRTLGGYTF. DNA of the CDR3: TGTGCCAGCAGTCGGACTCTGGGGGGCTACACCTTC.

The genes are TRBV29-1 and TRBJ1-1; D gene ambiguous. Germline values: CDR1 SQVTM, CDR2 ANQGSEA. V lost 7 bases to trimming and J lost 1 base, with 10 bases between them. The CDR3 loop spans 12 amino acids. The CDR3 DNA sequence: TGCAGCGCGGAGGGAACGAACACTGAAGCTTTCTTT. Its translation: CSAEGTNTEAFF.

CDR3 DNA sequence: TGCGCCAGCAGCCGGGCGGGGGGCTCCTACAATGAGCAGTTCTTC. This codes for CASSRAGGSYNEQFF. V gene TRBV5-1 combines with J gene TRBJ2-1; 8 nucleotides match TRBD2. The trim removed 4 bases at V and 0 bases at J, leaving 3 bases unmatched. Germline CDR1 is SGHRS and CDR2 is YFSETQ. The CDR3 loop spans 15 amino acids. The whole variable domain, filled in from reference TRBV5-1 and TRBJ2-1, reads KAGVTQTPRYLIKTRGQQVTLSCSPISGHRSVSWYQQTPGQGLQFLFEYFSETQRNKGNFPGRFSGRQFSNSRSEMNVSTLELGDSALYLCASSRAGGSYNEQFFGPGTRLTVL.

The CDR3 protein is CASSPRTGEETQYF. In DNA, the CDR3 is TGTGCCAGCTCACCGCGGACAGGGGAAGAGACCCAGTACTTC. The rearrangement uses TRBV18 and TRBJ2-5, with TRBD1 matching over 9 bases. CDR1 and CDR2 from the germline V gene are KGHSH and LQKENI. CDR3 length: 14 residues. V was clipped by 3 bases and J by 3 bases; unmatched bases: 2.

The chain couples TRBV7-3 to TRBJ1-5; unclear D gene. CDR1 and CDR2 from the germline V gene are SGHTA and FQGTGA. This CDR3 has 13 amino acids. V dropped 0 bases and J dropped 3 bases, with 3 bases sitting between them. CDR3 loop: CASSLTPNQPQHF. The CDR3 DNA follows: TGTGCCAGCAGCTTAACTCCCAATCAGCCCCAGCATTTT.

The chain joins TRBV29-1 to TRBJ1-5; D remains ambiguous. CDR3 length: 13 residues. From germline, CDR1 is SQVTM and CDR2 ANQGSEA. Trimming stripped 6 bases from V and 0 bases from J, with 9 bases between. CDR3 sequence (DNA): TGCAGCGTCCAAACAACTAGCAATCAGCCCCAGCATTTT. It yields the protein CSVQTTSNQPQHF.

Note on this clonotype: Compared with germline, one end of the junction differs, possibly owing to a read error. This chain joins TRBV29-1 and TRBJ1-1; TRBD1 is a possible D gene (6 bases). This CDR3 is 12 amino acids long. CDR1 is SQVTM and CDR2 is ANQGSEA in the germline V gene. The CDR3 sequence is CSAEQGNTEAFF. CDR3 coding DNA: TGCAGCGCTGAACAGGGCAACACTGAAGCTTTCTTT.

The V and J genes are TRBV29-1 and TRBJ1-2, with 7 bases identical to TRBD1. CDR1 SQVTM and CDR2 ANQGSEA come from the germline V gene. This CDR3 is built from 13 residues. The V and J ends lost 7 bases and 3 bases, in that order; junction bases with no gene match: 8. The CDR3 region is CSAVDRADYGYTF. In nucleotides, the CDR3 is TGCAGCGCCGTCGACAGGGCGGACTATGGCTACACCTTC.

The chain joins TRBV27 to TRBJ1-3; no firm D call. The germline CDR1 and CDR2 sequences are MNHEY and SMNVEV (reference sequence). This CDR3 has 14 residues. V was clipped by 3 bases and J by 4 bases, with 10 bases between them. This chain's CDR3 is CASSFGVNGNTIYF. The CDR3 DNA reads TGTGCCAGCAGTTTTGGAGTGAACGGAAACACCATATATTTT.

The chain joins TRBV24-1 to TRBJ2-1, with D maybe TRBD2 (6 bases). Germline V CDR1 and CDR2: KGHDR, SFDVKD. This CDR3 contains 17 residues. The V gene lost 3 bases and the J gene lost 7 bases, with 21 bases spanning the gap. CDR3 sequence reads: CATSDRSAVQGRNEQFF. The CDR3 bases are TGTGCCACCAGTGATCGATCCGCCGTCCAAGGGAGGAATGAGCAGTTCTTC.

The V call is TRBV11-3, the J call TRBJ2-3; unclear D gene. This CDR3 region has 16 residues. Per germline, CDR1 SGHNT and CDR2 YENEEA. The ends were cut back, 5 bases at V and 2 bases at J, with 17 bases in the middle. CDR3 sequence reads: CASSRGRYGYTDTQYF. The CDR3 region has the DNA TGTGCCAGCAGCCGTGGTCGTTACGGCTACACAGATACGCAGTATTTT.

The chain is built from TRBV29-1 and TRBJ1-2; perhaps TRBD1 as D (5 bases). The V gene lost 4 bases and the J gene lost 0 bases, with 27 bases spanning the gap. The CDR3 is 19 amino acids. Germline values: CDR1 SQVTM, CDR2 ANQGSEA. CDR3 in amino acids: CSVVALGGNSRLTNYGYTF. The CDR3 DNA sequence: TGCAGCGTTGTTGCATTGGGGGGAAATAGCCGCCTGACTAACTATGGCTACACCTTC.

The chain carries TRBV29-1 and TRBJ2-5; TRBD2 aligns across 9 bases. The V and J ends lost 3 bases and 3 bases, in that order; junction bases with no gene match: 5. Germline CDR1 SQVTM, CDR2 ANQGSEA. The CDR3 sequence is 14 residues long. This chain's CDR3 is CSVERGGGEETQYF. The CDR3 bases are TGCAGCGTTGAGCGGGGGGGCGGTGAAGAGACCCAGTACTTC.

The chain employs TRBV20-1 and TRBJ2-7; the match to TRBD1 covers 9 bases. The CDR3 loop spans 13 amino acids. With 6 bases clipped from V and 2 bases from J, the junction kept 5 bases outside the gene matches. CDR1 DFQATT and CDR2 SNEGSKA come from the germline V gene (reference sequence). The CDR3 sequence is CSAWDRVPYEQYF. The DNA for the CDR3 is TGCAGTGCCTGGGACAGGGTACCCTACGAGCAGTACTTC.

The chain uses TRBV12-3 or TRBV12-4 and TRBJ1-5; D gene unclear. The CDR3 spans 12 residues. V dropped 3 bases and J dropped 7 bases, with 7 bases sitting between them. The CDR3 is CASSLWRQPQHF. DNA for the CDR3: TGTGCCAGCAGTTTGTGGAGACAGCCCCAGCATTTT.

J is TRBJ2-7 and V is TRBV12-3 or TRBV12-4; D possibly uses TRBD1 or TRBD2 (5 bases each). CDR3 length: 13 residues. V shed 5 bases and J shed 3 bases, with 11 bases lying between them. CDR3 region: CASSRDGFYEQYV. DNA for the CDR3: TGTGCCAGCAGTCGGGACGGGTTCTACGAGCAGTACGTC.

The genes are TRBV20-1 and TRBJ1-1; D gene ambiguous. CDR1 is DFQATT and CDR2 is SNEGSKA in the germline V gene (reference sequence). V lost 2 bases to trimming and J lost 6 bases, with 16 bases between them. This CDR3 comprises 14 residues. CDR3 loop: CSARRLGSRPEAFF. The CDR3 coding sequence is TGCAGTGCTAGAAGGTTGGGGAGTCGGCCTGAAGCTTTCTTT.

This chain links TRBV13 with TRBJ2-1; D is undetermined. Trimming removed 4 bases from V and 5 bases from J, with 12 bases in between. CDR3 length equals 14 residues. Looked up from germline, CDR1 is PRHDT and CDR2 is FYEKMQ (reference sequence). The CDR3 DNA is TGTGCCAGCAGCTCTCCGACCCGGGACAATGAGCAGTTCTTC. It codes for CASSSPTRDNEQFF. The full variable domain, with the rest looked up from reference TRBV13 and TRBJ2-1, is AAGVIQSPRHLIKEKRETATLKCYPIPRHDTVYWYQQGPGQDPQFLISFYEKMQSDKGSIPDRFSAQQFSDYHSELNMSSLELGDSALYFCASSSPTRDNEQFFGPGTRLTVL.

This chain uses TRBV15 with TRBJ2-1; possibly TRBD2 for D (6 bases). Germline CDR1 is LNHNV and CDR2 is YYDKDF (reference sequence). V was trimmed by 2 bases and J by 6 bases, leaving 14 bases between them. This CDR3 spans 15 amino acids. The CDR3 DNA follows: TGTGCCACCAGCAGACGGGACTCCTCCGCCAATGAGCAGTTCTTC. This gives the protein CATSRRDSSANEQFF.

This chain links TRBV12-3 or TRBV12-4 with TRBJ2-5; 10 bases are shared with TRBD2. With 7 bases clipped from V and 5 bases from J, the junction kept 10 bases outside the gene matches. The CDR3 length is 15 residues. CDR3 amino acids: CASTLAGARAETQYF. CDR3 DNA sequence: TGTGCCAGCACTCTAGCGGGGGCACGCGCGGAGACCCAGTACTTC.

This clonotype is a singleton in its sample. This chain connects TRBV9 to TRBJ1-4, with D perhaps matching TRBD1 (5 bases). There are 16 residues in the CDR3. V lost 0 bases, J lost 8 bases, and 17 bases lay in between. Germline CDR1 reads SGDLS; CDR2 reads YYNGEE. CDR3 amino acids: CASSVEEGRASEKLFF. In nucleotides, the CDR3 is TGTGCCAGCAGCGTAGAAGAGGGCAGGGCAAGCGAAAAACTGTTTTTT.

This rearrangement joins TRBV29-1 to TRBJ2-5, with TRBD2 matching 9 bases. The V and J ends lost 6 bases and 4 bases, in that order; junction bases with no gene match: 15. The CDR3 consists of 16 residues. Germline-derived CDR1 and CDR2 are SQVTM and ANQGSEA. CDR3 in DNA: TGCAGCGTCGGACCCGATAGCGGGGGAGGGTTAGAGACCCAGTACTTC. It is translated as CSVGPDSGGGLETQYF.